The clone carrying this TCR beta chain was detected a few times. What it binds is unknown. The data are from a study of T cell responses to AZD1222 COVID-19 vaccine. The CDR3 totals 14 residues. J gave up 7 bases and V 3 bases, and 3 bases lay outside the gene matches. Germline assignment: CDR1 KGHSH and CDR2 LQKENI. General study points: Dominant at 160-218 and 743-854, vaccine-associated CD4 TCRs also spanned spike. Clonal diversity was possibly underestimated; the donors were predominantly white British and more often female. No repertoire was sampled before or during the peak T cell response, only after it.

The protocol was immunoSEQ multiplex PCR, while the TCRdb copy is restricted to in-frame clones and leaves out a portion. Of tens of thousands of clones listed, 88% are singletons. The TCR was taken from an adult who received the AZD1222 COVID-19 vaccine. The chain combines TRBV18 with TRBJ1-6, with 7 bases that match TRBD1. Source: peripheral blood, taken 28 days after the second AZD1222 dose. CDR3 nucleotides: TGTGCCAGCTCACCCGGACAGGAGAATTCACCCCTCCACTTT. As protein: CASSPGQENSPLHF.